This TCR beta chain was sequenced in a study of molecular identifiers for immune sequencing clone quantification. The study's findings and limits: Clones that had above 20 RNA copies took up over 97% of effector molecules but under 1% in naive cells.

Many counts were recorded for this clonotype. What it binds is not known. Using its own MiXCR run on the PCR reads, TCRdb lists one record per CDR3 protein. The data show over 600,000 distinct CDR3 sequences, around 20% seen once. The germline CDR1 and CDR2 sequences are MDHEN and SYDVKM. Trimming pared 4 bases from V and 5 bases from J, leaving 8 bases between. The CDR3 spans 12 residues. The TCR sequence derives from a human donor in good health. Some libraries in this study had Jurkat cell RNA spiked in. Sample: naive CD8+ T cells from blood, with Jurkat cell RNA spiked in. The sample's subset: FACS-sorted CD8+CD4-CCR7+CD45RA+ naive T cells. The chain links TRBV28 to TRBJ1-1; the D is unclear. The CDR3 bases are TGTGCCAGCAGTTCGGTAAGGACTGAAGCTTTCTTT. This translates into CASSSVRTEAFF.